The rows below give T cell receptor beta chains drawn from one sample of a study of post-analysis software for immune sequencing data. Each CDR3 protein is one row after TCRdb ran MiXCR on the PCR reads. The repertoire holds roughly 800,000 distinct CDR3 sequences, with 35% to 55% as singletons. The sequenced sample consisted of blood. These receptors all come from a girl between 10 and 17 years old with multiple sclerosis. Each CDR3 is given with its conserved first and last residue. D genes are given only for firm matches. Not all rows give a size; the values are once, few, many and, for expanded clones, a class.

j_call clone_size v_call d_call cdr3_nt cdr3_aa
TRBJ1-2 once TRBV12-3/TRBV12-4 TRBD1 TGTGCCAGCAGATCGGACAGGGGGCCTGATGGCTACACCTTC CASRSDRGPDGYTF
TRBJ2-3 NA TRBV20-1 TRBD1 TGCAGTGCTAGAGATCCCAGCGGACAGGGGTCAGATACGCAGTATTTT CSARDPSGQGSDTQYF
TRBJ2-3 NA TRBV20-1 NA TGCAGTGCTAGAGCAAGGCTAGCGACTAGCACAGATACGCAGTATTTT CSARARLATSTDTQYF
TRBJ2-5 few TRBV29-1 NA TGCAGCGTTGAAGGGGAAGAGACCCAGTACTTC CSVEGEETQYF
TRBJ1-1 NA TRBV6-5 TRBD1 TGTGCCAGCAGTCCCCAACAGGGGGCAGGGACTGAAGCTTTCTTT CASSPQQGAGTEAFF
TRBJ2-7 NA TRBV12-3/TRBV12-4 NA TGTGCCAGCAGTTTAGGGCAGGGCGAAAAAAGCTCCTACGAGCAGTACTTC CASSLGQGEKSSYEQYF
TRBJ2-1 few TRBV13 TRBD1 TGTGCCAGCAGCTTGGGTACGGGACAGTCCCCAACTCGGGAGCAGTTCTTC CASSLGTGQSPTREQFF
TRBJ1-4 NA TRBV12-3/TRBV12-4 NA TGTGCCAGCAGTTTGGGCGGGGGCGCGGAAAAACTGTTTTTT CASSLGGGAEKLFF
TRBJ2-5 NA TRBV24-1 NA TGTGCCACCAGTGGAACCCCTCCAGACAGGGAGACCCAGTACTTC CATSGTPPDRETQYF
TRBJ2-7 NA TRBV7-2 TRBD2 TGTGCCAGCAGCTCGGGACTAGCGACGGGGGAGCAGTACTTC CASSSGLATGEQYF
TRBJ2-1 NA TRBV20-1 TRBD2 TGCAGTGCAGCCCCTATCCTCGGGCGGGAGGGCCGGAATGAGCAGTTCTTC CSAAPILGREGRNEQFF
TRBJ1-2 NA TRBV20-1 NA TGCAGTGCTCCCAGCCAGGGGATCTATGGCTACACCTTC CSAPSQGIYGYTF
TRBJ2-3 many TRBV9 NA TGTGCCAGCAGCGTAGGTGGCGGAAGCACAGATACGCAGTATTTT CASSVGGGSTDTQYF
TRBJ2-3 once TRBV7-3 NA TGTGCCAGCAGCCCCAGGGGGGCAGACACAGATACGCAGTATTTT CASSPRGADTDTQYF
TRBJ1-2 few TRBV9 NA TGTGCCAGCAACCAGGGACTGTCTGGCTACACCTTC CASNQGLSGYTF
TRBJ2-3 NA TRBV7-6 NA TGTGCCTGCAGCTTAGAGGGAAAAACAGATACGCAGTATTTT CACSLEGKTDTQYF
TRBJ1-5 NA TRBV21-1 NA TGTGCCAGCAGCATCCAATTCGAGGGTTATTATAGCAATCAGCCCCAGCATTTT CASSIQFEGYYSNQPQHF
TRBJ1-1 NA TRBV7-9 NA TGTGCCAGCAGCGCCGACAGAGAAGAAGCTTTCTTT CASSADREEAFF
TRBJ1-5 NA TRBV12-3/TRBV12-4 NA TGTGCCAGCAGTTTAGTAGTACGAAGCCTCCCCGGTCAGCCCCAGCATTTT CASSLVVRSLPGQPQHF
TRBJ2-5 few TRBV7-8 TRBD2 TGTGCCAGCAGCTTGGGAATAGCGGGAGGTCAAGAGACCCAGTACTTC CASSLGIAGGQETQYF
TRBJ2-3 few TRBV12-3/TRBV12-4 TRBD2 TGTGCCAGTGCCTGGCGGGAGTTAGATACGCGGTATTTT CASAWRELDTRYF
TRBJ2-1 NA TRBV7-9 NA TGTGCCAGCAGCGGGGACCAGCCGGGTCACAATGAGCAGTTCTTC CASSGDQPGHNEQFF
TRBJ2-6 NA TRBV29-1 NA TGCAGCGTATCAGGTAGCCCTGGGGCCAACGTCCTGACTTTC CSVSGSPGANVLTF
TRBJ1-4 once TRBV12-3/TRBV12-4 NA TGTGCCAGCAGTTTGGGCCACGAAAAACTGTTTTTT CASSLGHEKLFF
TRBJ2-3 NA TRBV7-2 TRBD2 TGTGCCTCGCGGTCCCCAGCGGGAGTAGATACGCAGTATTTT CASRSPAGVDTQYF
TRBJ2-1 few TRBV20-1 NA TGCAGTGCTAGAGATCGAGGTAGAAGTGAGCAGTTCTTC CSARDRGRSEQFF
TRBJ1-2 NA TRBV9 NA TGTGCCAGCAGCGTAGGGGGAACTAACTATGGCTACACCTTC CASSVGGTNYGYTF
TRBJ2-7 NA TRBV12-3/TRBV12-4 NA TGTGCCAGCAGCTCCAGCGCTGCGAGGTCCTACGAGCAGTACTTC CASSSSAARSYEQYF
TRBJ1-1 NA TRBV11-2 NA TGTGCCAGCAGCTCCCGTAACACTGAAGCTTTCTTT CASSSRNTEAFF
TRBJ1-2 few TRBV12-3/TRBV12-4 NA TGTGCCAGCAGTTTATCCACGGGCCATGGCTACACCTTC CASSLSTGHGYTF
TRBJ2-5 few TRBV9 NA TGTGCCAGCAGCGTAGAAGGGCTAGCCGTAAATGAGCAGTACTTC CASSVEGLAVNEQYF
TRBJ2-7 NA TRBV20-1 NA TGCAGTGCTAGAAAATCCCTCGGCTTCCCTCGTTCCTACGAGCAGTACTTC CSARKSLGFPRSYEQYF
TRBJ2-5 few TRBV4-2 NA TGTGCCAGCAGCCAAGTAGGAACGAGGGAGACCCAGTACTTC CASSQVGTRETQYF
TRBJ1-1 NA TRBV20-1 NA TGCAGTGCTAGGAGCCGGGAGCTGAACGTTGGAGCTTTCTTT CSARSRELNVGAFF
TRBJ1-2 NA TRBV28 TRBD1 TGTGCCAGCAGACCCGTATCGGGACAGGGGGCGCGGGTCTATGGCTACACCTTC CASRPVSGQGARVYGYTF
TRBJ1-4 NA TRBV29-1 NA TGCAGCGTTGAAGACCAGCTTAGTAATGAAAAACTGTTTTTT CSVEDQLSNEKLFF
TRBJ1-2 NA TRBV6-5 TRBD1 TGTGCCAGCAGTTACTCGCTGCAGGGGGTCAACTATGGCTACACCTTC CASSYSLQGVNYGYTF
TRBJ2-1 NA TRBV7-9 TRBD2 TGTGCCAGCAGCTTAAGCGGGACCCCGGGGGAGTTCTTC CASSLSGTPGEFF
TRBJ2-1 NA TRBV6-1 NA TGTGCCAGCACTGGGCATGGTGGACATAATGAGCAGTTCTTC CASTGHGGHNEQFF
TRBJ2-5 NA TRBV20-1 NA TGCAGTGCCTTAGGGGGTCAAGAGACCCAGTACTTC CSALGGQETQYF
TRBJ2-3 NA TRBV20-1 NA TGCAGTTCGCCGATCACAGATACGCAGTATTTT CSSPITDTQYF
TRBJ2-1 NA TRBV13 TRBD2 TGTGCCAGCAGCGCGGGACTAGCGCCCGACAATGAGCAGTTCTTC CASSAGLAPDNEQFF
TRBJ2-7 NA TRBV20-1 TRBD1 TGCAGTGCTAGGACAGGGGGACATGAGCAGTACTTC CSARTGGHEQYF
TRBJ2-1 once TRBV20-1 TRBD2 TGCAGTGTGTGTTGTGGAGCGGGAGTGCCCGCCAATGAGCAGTTCTTC CSVCCGAGVPANEQFF
TRBJ1-4 NA TRBV3-1 TRBD1 TGTGCCAGCAGCCAGACAGGGGCAGAAGGTGGAAAACTGTTTTTT CASSQTGAEGGKLFF
TRBJ1-1 few TRBV6-5 NA TGTGCCAGCAGTTACTCCGCGCGGGGGACGGACATGAACACTGAAGCTTTCTTT CASSYSARGTDMNTEAFF
TRBJ1-2 NA TRBV6-5 NA TGTGCCAGCAGTTACCGGGCAAGTAACTGTGGCTACACCTTC CASSYRASNCGYTF
TRBJ2-5 few TRBV20-1 NA TGCAGTGCTACCACGGAGACCCAGTACTTC CSATTETQYF
TRBJ1-5 few TRBV20-1 NA TGCAGTGCCACGACAGGCCCCGGGGGGGGTCAGCCCCAGCATTTT CSATTGPGGGQPQHF
TRBJ1-2 few TRBV28 NA TGTGCCAGCAGTACCGACAGGAACTATGGCTACACCTTC CASSTDRNYGYTF
TRBJ2-5 many TRBV7-7 NA TGTGCCAGCAGCTTAACGGGAGCTCAAGAGACCCAGTACTTC CASSLTGAQETQYF
TRBJ1-1 NA TRBV12-3/TRBV12-4 NA TGTGCCAGCAGTTTACGGAGACAGACGAACACTGAAGCTTTCTTT CASSLRRQTNTEAFF
TRBJ2-5 NA TRBV20-1 NA TGCAGTGTAGGGGCTCCTACGGAGACCCAGTACTTC CSVGAPTETQYF
TRBJ1-4 few TRBV7-9 TRBD1 TGTGCCAGCAGCTCAATAGCCCCGGGACAGCTAGAGCAAAAACTGTTTTTT CASSSIAPGQLEQKLFF